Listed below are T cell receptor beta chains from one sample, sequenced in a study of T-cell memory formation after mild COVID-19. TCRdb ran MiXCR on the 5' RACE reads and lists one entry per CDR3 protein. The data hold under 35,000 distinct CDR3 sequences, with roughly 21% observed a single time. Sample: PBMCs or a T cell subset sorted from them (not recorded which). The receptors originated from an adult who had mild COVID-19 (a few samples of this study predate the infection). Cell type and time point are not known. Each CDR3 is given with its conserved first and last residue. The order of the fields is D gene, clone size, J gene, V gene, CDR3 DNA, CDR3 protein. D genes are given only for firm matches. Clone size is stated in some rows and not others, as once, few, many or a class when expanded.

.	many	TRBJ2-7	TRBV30	TGTGCCTGGAGGGCAGGTGGACTCGAGCAGTACTTC	CAWRAGGLEQYF
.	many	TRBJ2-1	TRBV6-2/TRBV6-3	TGTGCCAGCAGCATAACCGGGACACACAATGAGCAGTTCTTC	CASSITGTHNEQFF
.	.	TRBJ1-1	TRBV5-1	TGCGCCAGCAGCTTGGATGCCATAGGAATGAACACTGAAGCTTTCTTT	CASSLDAIGMNTEAFF
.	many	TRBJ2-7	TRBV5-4	TGTGCCAGCAGCCTGGAAAGGGTTACCTACGAGCAGTACTTC	CASSLERVTYEQYF
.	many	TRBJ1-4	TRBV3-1	TGTGCCAGCAGCCAAGATGGGGCGGAGAGAAATGAAAAACTGTTTTTT	CASSQDGAERNEKLFF
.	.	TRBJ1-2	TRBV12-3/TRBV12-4	TGTGCCAGCAGTTTTGGGGAGGAGGAGTACTATGGCTACACCTTC	CASSFGEEEYYGYTF
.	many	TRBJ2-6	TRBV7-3	TGTGCCAGCAGTCGTACGGGGGGCGGGGCCAACGTCCTGACTTTC	CASSRTGGGANVLTF
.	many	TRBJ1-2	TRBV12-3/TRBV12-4	TGTGCCAGCAGTTCCTACAGGGACGGCTACACCTTC	CASSSYRDGYTF
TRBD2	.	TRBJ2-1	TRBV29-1	TGCAGCGTCCCACCCGGGGGGGGATACAATGAGCAGTTCTTC	CSVPPGGGYNEQFF
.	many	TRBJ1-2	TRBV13	TGTGCCAGCAGCTCCGGGGGCAGGGTGATTGTTGATGGCTACACCTTC	CASSSGGRVIVDGYTF
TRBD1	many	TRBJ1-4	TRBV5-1	TGCGCCAGCAGCTTGGTACAGGGGCTACATGAAAAACTGTTTTTT	CASSLVQGLHEKLFF
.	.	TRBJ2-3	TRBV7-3	TGTGCCAGCAGCTTAGACGGAAGCACAGATACGCAGTATTTT	CASSLDGSTDTQYF
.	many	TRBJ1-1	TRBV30	TGTGCCTGGAGTGTAGCCCATGGGAGAGGTGAAGCTTTCTTT	CAWSVAHGRGEAFF
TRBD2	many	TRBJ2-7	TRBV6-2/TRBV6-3	TGTGCCAGCAGTTACTCGTTGACTAGCGGGGAAGCCTACGAGCAGTACTTC	CASSYSLTSGEAYEQYF
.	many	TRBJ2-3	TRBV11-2	TGTGCCAGCAGCTTAAACGGCGGCACAGATACGCAGTATTTT	CASSLNGGTDTQYF
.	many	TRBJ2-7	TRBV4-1	TGCGCCAGCAGCCGGGGACCGCCGGGGAGCTCCTTGGAGCAGTACTTC	CASSRGPPGSSLEQYF
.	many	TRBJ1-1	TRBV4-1	TGCGCCAGCAGCCAAGATTGGGCAGCAGCTTTCTTT	CASSQDWAAAFF
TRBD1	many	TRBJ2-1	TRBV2	TGTGCCAGCAGTAGGCTGGGACAGTCCTACAATGAGCAGTTCTTC	CASSRLGQSYNEQFF
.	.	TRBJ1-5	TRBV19	TGTGCCAGTACCATACAGGAGGGGGGTAAACCCCAGCATTTT	CASTIQEGGKPQHF
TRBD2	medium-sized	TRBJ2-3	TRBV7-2	TGTGCCAGCAGCTTAGGGCTAGCGGGAAAGTCAGATACGCAGTATTTT	CASSLGLAGKSDTQYF
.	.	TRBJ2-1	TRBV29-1	TGCAGCGTTGACGGGCAGGGGACATACAATGAGCAGTTCTTC	CSVDGQGTYNEQFF
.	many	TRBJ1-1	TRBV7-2	TGTGCCAGCAGCCGCAGCCCAGCTGAAGCTTTCTTT	CASSRSPAEAFF
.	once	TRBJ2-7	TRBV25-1	TGTGCCAGCAGTGCACACTACGAGCAGTACTTC	CASSAHYEQYF
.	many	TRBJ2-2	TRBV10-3	TGTGCCATCAGTGGGACGGGGAACACCGGGGAGCTGTTTTTT	CAISGTGNTGELFF
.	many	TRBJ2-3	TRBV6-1	TGTGCCAGAACACCGAGGTCCAGCACCACAGATACGCAGTATTTT	CARTPRSSTTDTQYF
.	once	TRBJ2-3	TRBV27	TGTGCCAGCAGCCCCTACTTAACTAGCACAGATACGCAGTATTTT	CASSPYLTSTDTQYF
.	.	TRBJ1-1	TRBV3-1	TGTGCCAGCAGACCAAACCTAAGGGGGACGAACACTGAAGCTTTCTTT	CASRPNLRGTNTEAFF
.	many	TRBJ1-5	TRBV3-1	TGTGCCAGCAGCCTAAGGGGTACGGGCAATCAGCCCCAGCATTTT	CASSLRGTGNQPQHF
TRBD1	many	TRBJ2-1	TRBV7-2	TGTGCCAGCAGGCAGGACAGGGGCGGCAATGAGCAGTTCTTC	CASRQDRGGNEQFF
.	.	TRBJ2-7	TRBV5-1	TGCGCCAGCAGCTTGAACTACGAGCAGTACTTC	CASSLNYEQYF
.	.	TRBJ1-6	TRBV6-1	TGTGCCAGCAGTGAGTGGCGCGATAATTCACCCCTCCACTTT	CASSEWRDNSPLHF
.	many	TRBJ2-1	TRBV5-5	TGTGCCAGCAGCCCCTGGGAGGCGAGGAATGAGCAGTTCTTC	CASSPWEARNEQFF
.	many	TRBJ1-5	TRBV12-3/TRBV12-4	TGTGCCAGCAGTTTAGGACACAATCAGCCCCAGCATTTT	CASSLGHNQPQHF
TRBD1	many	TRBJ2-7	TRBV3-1	TGTGCCAGCAGCCAAACAGGGGCCTACGAGCAGTACTTC	CASSQTGAYEQYF
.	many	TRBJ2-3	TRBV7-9	TGTGCCAGCAGCTTGGACCATAGCACAGATACGCAGTATTTT	CASSLDHSTDTQYF
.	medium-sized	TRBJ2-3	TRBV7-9	TGTGCTGTGACCCCCTCCCCCGATACGCAGTATTTT	CAVTPSPDTQYF
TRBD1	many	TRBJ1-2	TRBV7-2	TGTGCCAGCAGCCAGGGACAGGGGGTATCTGGCTACACCTTC	CASSQGQGVSGYTF
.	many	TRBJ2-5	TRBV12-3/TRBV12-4	TGTGCCAGCAGTCAGGGCCCTAATCCGGAGACCCAGTACTTC	CASSQGPNPETQYF
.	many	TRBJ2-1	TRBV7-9	TGTGCCAGCAGCTTAGGGTCACGGGGGCCCAATGAGCAGTTCTTC	CASSLGSRGPNEQFF
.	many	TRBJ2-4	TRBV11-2	TGTGCCAGCAGCCTGAGTCTCCTCCAAGCCAAAAACATTCAGTACTTC	CASSLSLLQAKNIQYF
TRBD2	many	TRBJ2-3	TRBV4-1	TGCGCCAGCAGCCTAGCGGGGAACACAGATACGCAGTATTTT	CASSLAGNTDTQYF
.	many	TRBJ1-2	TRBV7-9	TGTGCCAGCAGCTTAGCGTCGCCCTATGGCTACACCTTC	CASSLASPYGYTF
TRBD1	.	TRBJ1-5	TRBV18	TGTGCCAGCTCACCCGGACAGGGGAGCAATCAGCCCCAGCATTTT	CASSPGQGSNQPQHF
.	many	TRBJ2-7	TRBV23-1	TGCGCCAGCAGTCAATCTTGGACGACGGGGGAGCAGTACTTC	CASSQSWTTGEQYF
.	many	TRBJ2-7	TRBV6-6	TGTGCCAGCAGTTACGTACTATCTTACGAGCAGTACTTC	CASSYVLSYEQYF
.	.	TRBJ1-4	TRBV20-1	TGCAGTGCTAGAACCTTAGAGGCAACTAATGAAAAACTGTTTTTT	CSARTLEATNEKLFF
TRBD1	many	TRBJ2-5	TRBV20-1	TGCAGTCCAATAGGACAGGGTCAAGAGACCCAGTACTTC	CSPIGQGQETQYF
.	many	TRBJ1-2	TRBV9	TGTGCCAGCAGCGCCGGACGCCTCGGGGGAGCCAACTATGGCTACACCTTC	CASSAGRLGGANYGYTF
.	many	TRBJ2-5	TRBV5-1	TGCGCCAGCGCGGCCGGACACGGCCTAGAGACCCAGTACTTC	CASAAGHGLETQYF
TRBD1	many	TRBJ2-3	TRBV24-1	TGTGCCACCAGTGTCGGCAGGGGGCTAACAGATACGCAGTATTTT	CATSVGRGLTDTQYF
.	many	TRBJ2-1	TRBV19	TGTGCCAGTAGCCTCCTCTCAGGGGATCCTTACAATGAGCAGTTCTTC	CASSLLSGDPYNEQFF